This T cell receptor beta chain was observed in a study of vaccination and CD4 T cells after COVID-19. Overall study: Timing of post-vaccine sample collection was a median about 72 days after dose two, with a range of 14 to 241.

Cultured CD4+ T cells had their DNA profiled by the Oncomine TCR Beta short-read assay. TCRdb independently ran MiXCR on the PCR reads; one entry per CDR3 protein. The profile shows 4,500 to 5,500 distinct CDR3 sequences, approximately 42% of them singletons. This clonotype was seen a handful of times. The antigen is unknown. Documented treatment: approximately nine-day PBMC culture with coronavirus spike peptide pools or control peptides (ViraFEST assay). Ahead of the COVID-19 pandemic (2011-2018), the CD4+ T cells of the unexposed donor were collected. The CDR3 is 13 residues long. Germline CDR1 MNHEY, CDR2 SVGEGT. V lost 5 bases, J lost 5 bases, and 5 bases stayed unmatched.

Input material: CD4+ T cells from blood, cultured in vitro. The chain links TRBV6-2 or TRBV6-3 to TRBJ1-2; TRBD1 matches at 7 bases. This sequence originates from a human donor in good health. In nucleotides, the CDR3 is TGTGCCAGCAGTGTGACAGGGCCTTATGGCTACACCTTC. This sequence encodes CASSVTGPYGYTF.